These 14 T cell receptor beta chains originate from one sample sequenced in a study of cytomegalovirus exposure and HLA in healthy donors. PCR employed 60 Vbeta and 13 Jbeta primers. Profiling relied on immunoSEQ multiplex PCR, and the TCRdb table lists in-frame clones only, not all of them. The sample includes more than 150,000 clones, around 72% of them seen just once. The sample was PBMCs. The source is a woman aged 40 to 50 in good health and CMV-seropositive.

The genes are TRBV5-1 and TRBJ1-1, with 8 bases aligning to TRBD1. Germline V gives CDR1 SGHRS, CDR2 YFSETQ. This CDR3 contains 16 residues. The ends lost 0 bases at V and 1 base at J; junction bases unmatched: 5. The CDR3 region has the DNA TGCGCCAGCAGCTTGGCCGGTACAGGGGGGAACACTGAAGCTTTCTTT. It yields the protein CASSLAGTGGNTEAFF.

The rearrangement uses TRBV19 and TRBJ1-2, with 7 nucleotides matching TRBD1. V shed 6 bases and J 4 bases; nucleotides not matched to a gene: 5. The germline V gene has CDR1 LNHDA and CDR2 SQIVND (reference sequence). CDR3 length: 13 amino acids. CDR3 in amino acids: CASRLGGAYGYTF. The CDR3 DNA sequence: TGTGCCAGTAGGTTAGGGGGCGCCTATGGCTACACCTTC. The full variable domain, completed using reference TRBV19 and TRBJ1-2, is DGGITQSPKYLFRKEGQNVTLSCEQNLNHDAMYWYRQDPGQGLRLIYYSQIVNDFQKGDIAEGYSVSREKKESFPLTVTSAQKNPTAFYLCASRLGGAYGYTFGSGTRLTVV.

The rearrangement joins TRBV28 to TRBJ2-5, with 7 bases lining up with TRBD1. The DNA end lines up better with TRBJ2-7; the J call may be wrong. This CDR3 spans 16 amino acids. Germline V gene sequence: CDR1 MDHEN, CDR2 SYDVKM. CDR3 bases: TGTGCCAGCAGTTTCTCCGGGACAGAGCCTTCTTACGAGCAGTACTTC. This translates into CASSFSGTEPSYEQYF.

This clone was seen a few times. CDR3 coding DNA: TGTGCCAGTAGTATGGGGCAGGCCGGGGAAAAACTGTTTTTT. Encoded protein: CASSMGQAGEKLFF. The rearrangement uses TRBV19 and TRBJ1-4; TRBD1 might be the D (5 bases). V lost 3 bases, J lost 8 bases, and 13 bases lay in between. Looked up from germline, CDR1 is LNHDA and CDR2 is SQIVND (reference sequence). This CDR3 comprises 14 residues.

V is TRBV9 and J is TRBJ1-1; unclear D gene. Germline CDR1 and CDR2: SGDLS and YYNGEE. The germline V and J ends were trimmed by 0 bases and 1 base, with 7 bases remaining between them. This CDR3 has 14 amino acids. CDR3 protein: CASSVELQNTEAFF. In DNA form, the CDR3 reads TGTGCCAGCAGCGTAGAACTGCAGAACACTGAAGCTTTCTTT.

This clone was found a few times. The V gene is TRBV12-5, the J gene TRBJ2-7; D possibly corresponds to TRBD2 (5 bases). CDR3 length: 15 amino acids. Between the trimmed V and J ends, which lost 0 bases and 1 base, there was a span of 10 bases. Germline CDR1 LGHNT, CDR2 FRNRAP. Here the CDR3 DNA reads TGTGCTAGTGGTTTGGTAGGACTGGTATCCTACGAGCAGTACTTC. Translation: CASGLVGLVSYEQYF.

V is TRBV5-4 and J is TRBJ2-7; the D gene is possibly TRBD1 (5 bases). The CDR3 has 15 amino acids. CDR1 and CDR2 from the germline V gene are SGHNT and YYREEE (reference sequence). Trimming cost V 4 bases and J 3 bases, with 17 bases left between them. The CDR3 reads CASSRNKGLNYEQYF. In DNA form, the CDR3 reads TGTGCCAGCAGCCGAAATAAGGGGTTAAACTACGAGCAGTACTTC.

The CDR3 spells CASSSGQRYNSPLHF. CDR3 nucleotide sequence: TGTGCCAGCAGCTCGGGACAGAGGTATAATTCACCCCTCCACTTT. The chain is built from TRBV5-6 and TRBJ1-6; 7 nucleotides align to TRBD1. Losses at the gene ends were 3 bases for V and 4 bases for J; bases not matched to a gene: 4. In germline, CDR1 is SGHDT, CDR2 YYEEEE. This CDR3 comprises 15 residues. Full variable domain (rest looked up from reference TRBV5-6 and TRBJ1-6): DAGVTQSPTHLIKTRGQQVTLRCSPKSGHDTVSWYQQALGQGPQFIFQYYEEEERQRGNFPDRFSGHQFPNYSSELNVNALLLGDSALYLCASSSGQRYNSPLHFGNGTRLTVT.

This clone appeared a single time. The V call is TRBV9, the J call TRBJ1-2, with TRBD1 as a possible D gene (5 bases). Trimming removed 0 bases from V and 4 bases from J, with 7 bases in between. The CDR3 length is 13 residues. Germline V gene sequence: CDR1 SGDLS, CDR2 YYNGEE. The CDR3 DNA sequence: TGTGCCAGCAGCGTAGGGGGGGGCTATGGCTACACCTTC. It specifies CASSVGGGYGYTF.

This chain joins TRBV6-5 and TRBJ2-3; the D gene is possibly TRBD2 (6 bases). With 2 bases removed from V and 4 bases from J, the gap between germline ends came to 10 bases. There are 14 residues in the CDR3. Germline V gives CDR1 MNHEY, CDR2 SVGAGI. CDR3 nucleotide sequence: TGTGCCAGCAGTTACCGGTCGGGAGCAGATACGCAGTATTTT. Amino acids: CASSYRSGADTQYF.

The chain links TRBV2 to TRBJ1-2, with D perhaps TRBD1 (6 bases). Between the trimmed V and J ends, which lost 6 bases and 4 bases, there was a span of 9 bases. This CDR3 spans 12 amino acids. Per germline, CDR1 SNHLY and CDR2 FYNNEI. The CDR3 protein is CASRADSYGYTF. In DNA, the CDR3 is TGTGCCAGCAGAGCGGACAGCTATGGCTACACCTTC.

The chain employs TRBV30 and TRBJ2-1, with 7 bases lining up with TRBD2. Looked up from germline, CDR1 is GTSNPN and CDR2 is SVGIG (reference sequence). This CDR3 is built from 13 residues. V shed 5 bases and J 6 bases; nucleotides not matched to a gene: 7. CDR3 bases: TGTGCCTGGGACCATTCGGGGGGCAATGAGCAGTTCTTC. Protein sequence: CAWDHSGGNEQFF.

The chain combines TRBV4-1 with TRBJ1-2; 10 bases are shared with TRBD1. The germline gives CDR1 MGHRA, CDR2 YSYEKL. After removal of 3 bases from V and 6 bases from J, the junction contained 1 base not matched to a gene. The CDR3 is 13 residues long. CDR3 loop: CASSHGQGDGYTF. Written as DNA, the CDR3 is TGCGCCAGCAGCCACGGACAGGGGGATGGCTACACCTTC.

The chain links TRBV28 to TRBJ1-5, with 10 bases identical to TRBD1. V lost 6 bases, J lost 7 bases, and 9 bases stayed unmatched. CDR1 and CDR2 from the germline V gene are MDHEN and SYDVKM. The CDR3 totals 15 residues. The CDR3 sequence: CASRERDRGGQPQHF. CDR3 in DNA: TGTGCCAGCAGGGAACGGGACAGGGGAGGGCAGCCCCAGCATTTT.